Presented here are 13 T cell receptor beta chains from one specimen sequenced in a study of blood T cell repertoires in COVID-19. The data were produced by immunoSEQ multiplex PCR, yet TCRdb's version contains in-frame clones alone and is incomplete. The table has roughly 400,000 clones, 89% seen once; the top ten hold 1.7%. The sample comprised PBMCs or T cells enriched from blood (not recorded which). These receptors came from a woman in her twenties or thirties who had recovered from COVID-19.

The rearrangement joins TRBV9 to TRBJ2-7, with D maybe TRBD1 (6 bases). In germline, CDR1 is SGDLS, CDR2 YYNGEE. The CDR3 is 14 amino acids. V was pared by 3 bases and J by 5 bases, with 15 bases between. The CDR3 bases are TGTGCCAGCAGCGAGACAGGTTCGGAGGACGAGCAGTACTTC. Its protein is CASSETGSEDEQYF. The complete variable domain, with remaining parts taken from reference TRBV9 and TRBJ2-7, reads DSGVTQTPKHLITATGQRVTLRCSPRSGDLSVYWYQQSLDQGLQFLIQYYNGEERAKGNILERFSAQQFPDLHSELNLSSLELGDSALYFCASSETGSEDEQYFGPGTRLTVT.

The sample holds one count of this clone. The CDR3 DNA reads TGTGCCAGTAGTATTGGTGGCGGGAGGGTTGGCACCGGGGAGCTGTTTTTT. Protein sequence: CASSIGGGRVGTGELFF. The gene calls are TRBV19 and TRBJ2-2; 9 bases agree with TRBD2. The V and J ends lost 3 bases and 4 bases, in that order; junction bases with no gene match: 9. This CDR3 contains 17 residues. CDR1 and CDR2 (germline): LNHDA, SQIVND (reference sequence).

This clone has only a few counts. This chain joins TRBV28 and TRBJ1-5; unclear D gene. Germline lookup yields CDR1 MDHEN and CDR2 SYDVKM. V lost 3 bases and J lost 11, with 14 bases in between. This CDR3 contains 13 residues. Written as DNA, the CDR3 is TGTGCCAGCAGTTTCACAAACAACAGAGCCCAGCATTTT. This gives the protein CASSFTNNRAQHF.

Written as DNA, the CDR3 is TGTGCCAGCTCCCTCCTGGGCAACACTGAAGCTTTCTTT. Translation: CASSLLGNTEAFF. The V gene is TRBV28, the J gene TRBJ1-1; no clear D. Germline V gene sequence: CDR1 MDHEN, CDR2 SYDVKM. This CDR3 has 13 amino acids. Trimming took 8 bases from V and 2 from J, leaving 12 bases between them.

The chain joins TRBV20-1 to TRBJ1-1, with D unclear. V shed 3 bases and J shed 1 base, with 15 bases lying between them. The germline CDR1 and CDR2 sequences are DFQATT and SNEGSKA (reference sequence). This CDR3 has 15 amino acids. CDR3 bases: TGCAGTGCTAGTGGTGCGGGAGCCGCGAACACTGAAGCTTTCTTT. It yields the protein CSASGAGAANTEAFF.

This clone was recorded only once. This rearrangement joins TRBV5-1 to TRBJ1-4, with a weak D call TRBD1 (5 bases). Deletions cut 5 bases from V and 4 bases from J, with 6 bases between. This CDR3 has 12 residues. Per germline, CDR1 SGHRS and CDR2 YFSETQ. The CDR3 coding sequence is TGCGCCAGCAGGGGGGGTAATGAAAAACTGTTTTTT. Its protein is CASRGGNEKLFF.

This clone was detected a few times. The chain recombines TRBV19 with TRBJ1-5, with a weak D call TRBD1 (6 bases). This CDR3 contains 15 residues. Between the trimmed V and J ends, which lost 5 bases and 0 bases, there was a span of 11 bases. Germline CDR1 LNHDA, CDR2 SQIVND (reference sequence). CDR3 in DNA: TGTGCCAGTAGTGAACAGGGCCATAGCAATCAGCCCCAGCATTTT. Protein: CASSEQGHSNQPQHF.

The chain has TRBV7-8 and TRBJ2-5; TRBD1 matches 8 bases. The ends lost 5 bases at V and 7 bases at J; junction bases unmatched: 9. Germline assignment: CDR1 SGHVS and CDR2 FQNEAQ. CDR3 length: 14 residues. The CDR3 region is CASSLDRAGRTQYF. In DNA form, the CDR3 reads TGTGCCAGCAGCCTGGACAGGGCCGGACGGACCCAGTACTTC.

The chain employs TRBV5-4 and TRBJ2-1, with 9 nucleotides matching TRBD2. Germline-derived CDR1 and CDR2 are SGHNT and YYREEE (reference sequence). The CDR3 runs 13 residues. The V segment lost 7 bases and the J segment 7 bases; nucleotides outside the gene matches: 6. CDR3 amino acids: CASGAGGTNEQFF. In DNA, the CDR3 is TGTGCCAGCGGGGCGGGGGGGACGAATGAGCAGTTCTTC.

DNA of the CDR3: TGTGCCAGCAGTTTCGCGAGTAGTGAAGCTTTCTTT. It translates to CASSFASSEAFF. V is TRBV28 and J is TRBJ1-1; no clear D. The CDR3 contains 12 residues. V shed 3 bases and J shed 7 bases, with 9 bases lying between them. Germline values: CDR1 MDHEN, CDR2 SYDVKM. Full variable domain (outside the CDR3, taken from reference TRBV28 and TRBJ1-1): DVKVTQSSRYLVKRTGEKVFLECVQDMDHENMFWYRQDPGLGLRLIYFSYDVKMKEKGDIPEGYSVSREKKERFSLILESASTNQTSMYLCASSFASSEAFFGQGTRLTVV.

V gene TRBV6-5 combines with J gene TRBJ2-1; 10 bases match TRBD2. The CDR3 contains 15 residues. V gave up 5 bases and J gave up 5 bases; unmatched junction bases: 6. Germline V gene data show CDR1 as MNHEY and CDR2 as SVGAGI. The CDR3 DNA reads TGTGCCAGCAGTCTGACTAGCGGGTACAACAATGAGCAGTTCTTC. This translates into CASSLTSGYNNEQFF.

The genes are TRBV28 and TRBJ1-2; D might be TRBD1 (6 bases). Deletions cut 5 bases from V and 2 bases from J, with 15 bases between. CDR1 MDHEN and CDR2 SYDVKM come from the germline V gene. The CDR3 is 15 residues long. CDR3 sequence reads: CASSLRGGPNYGYTF. The CDR3 bases are TGTGCCAGCAGTCTTAGAGGGGGTCCCAACTATGGCTACACCTTC.

The chain carries TRBV10-2 and TRBJ2-1, with TRBD2 matching 9 bases. CDR3 length equals 16 residues. Germline trimming cut 3 bases from V and 3 bases from J; bases unmatched to any gene: 6. Looked up from germline, CDR1 is WSHSY and CDR2 is SAAADI. The CDR3 nucleotides are TGCGCCAGCAGTGACCCAGCGGGAGGCCGCTACAATGAGCAGTTCTTC. Protein sequence: CASSDPAGGRYNEQFF.